The next 28 T cell receptor beta chains were all read from a single sample in a study of radiation and T cells in renal cell carcinoma. TCRdb's table, derived via immunoSEQ multiplex PCR, lists solely in-frame clones and lacks some. The sample consists of about 130,000 clones, more than 70% of them appearing once. Time point meaning: baseline pretreatment blood. The treatment denotes: 15 Gy SBRT to primary tumor, nephrectomy 4 weeks later. Here the sequenced sample was blood, taken from a patient whose treatment included radiotherapy and nephrectomy. The receptors originated from a woman between 45 and 65 years old with renal cell carcinoma.

This clone was detected only a few times. The chain is built from TRBV18 and TRBJ2-7; no reliable D call. V was pared by 0 bases and J by 1 base, with 4 bases between. The CDR3 spans 13 residues. Germline CDR1 is KGHSH and CDR2 is LQKENI. The CDR3 sequence: CASSPPNSYEQYF. Written as DNA, the CDR3 is TGTGCCAGCTCACCACCCAATTCCTACGAGCAGTACTTC. Together with reference TRBV18 and TRBJ2-7, the CDR3 gives the full variable domain: NAGVMQNPRHLVRRRGQEARLRCSPMKGHSHVYWYRQLPEEGLKFMVYLQKENIIDESGMPKERFSAEFPKEGPSILRIQQVVRGDSAAYFCASSPPNSYEQYFGPGTRLTVT.

This sequence joins TRBV2 and TRBJ2-5; a weak D match, TRBD1 (6 bases). TRBJ2-7 explains the end of the DNA better; the J call may be wrong. CDR1 SNHLY and CDR2 FYNNEI come from the germline V gene. The CDR3 loop spans 15 amino acids. The CDR3 DNA is TGTGCCAGCAGCCCCCCGGGACATAACTCCTACGAGCAGTACTTC. It encodes CASSPPGHNSYEQYF.

About this clone: At one end the junction does not follow the germline gene, possibly because of a read error. This sample includes further DNA sequences coding for the same CDR3. The V and J genes are TRBV19 and TRBJ1-5; D remains ambiguous. The CDR3 is 13 residues long. Germline CDR1 reads LNHDA; CDR2 reads SQIVND (reference sequence). This chain's CDR3 is CASSMNSNQPQHF. The CDR3, as DNA: TGTGCCAGTAGTATGAACAGCAATCAGCCTCAGCATTTT.

The rearrangement uses TRBV6-5 and TRBJ2-5, with D possibly being TRBD1 (6 bases). The germline V gene has CDR1 MNHEY and CDR2 SVGAGI. The CDR3 length is 14 residues. Trimming took 2 bases from V and 2 from J, leaving 9 bases between them. The CDR3 nucleotides are TGTGCCAGCAGTTACGTACAGGGACAAGAGACCCAGTACTTC. Translated: CASSYVQGQETQYF.

This clone was found once. The gene calls are TRBV5-6 and TRBJ1-4, with D possibly being TRBD1 (5 bases). Trimming took 0 bases from V and 6 from J, leaving 15 bases between them. The CDR3 is made up of 16 amino acids. CDR1 is SGHDT, CDR2 YYEEEE, per germline. The CDR3 sequence: CASSLDSWGSHEKLFF. In DNA form, the CDR3 reads TGTGCCAGCAGCTTGGATTCGTGGGGCTCTCATGAAAAACTGTTTTTT.

This rearrangement joins TRBV29-1 to TRBJ2-1; no clear D. Trimming shortened V by 1 base and J by 9 bases, and 13 bases separated the two germline ends. CDR1 and CDR2 (germline): SQVTM, ANQGSEA. The CDR3 is 13 amino acids. The CDR3 here is CSVEGTGSSEQFF. The CDR3 DNA sequence: TGCAGCGTTGAAGGAACCGGCTCAAGTGAGCAGTTCTTC.

The J gene is TRBJ1-1, the V gene TRBV6-5; tentative D call: TRBD1 (6 bases). V lost 6 bases, J lost 4 bases, and 9 bases lay in between. The CDR3 sequence is 12 residues long. From germline, CDR1 is MNHEY and CDR2 SVGAGI. DNA for the CDR3: TGTGCCAGCAGAGGGGGGGTCACTGAAGCTTTCTTT. Translated, it gives CASRGGVTEAFF.

As concerns this clone: Additional DNA sequences in this sample encode the identical CDR3. The rearrangement links TRBV5-1 to TRBJ2-3, with D unresolved. Germline V gene sequence: CDR1 SGHRS, CDR2 YFSETQ. CDR3 size: 12 residues. Trimming removed 0 bases from V and 4 bases from J, with 3 bases in between. The CDR3 here is CASSLASDTQYF. In DNA, the CDR3 is TGCGCCAGCAGCTTGGCGTCAGATACGCAGTATTTT.

The V gene is TRBV28, the J gene TRBJ2-4; 12 nucleotides agree with TRBD2. The CDR3 is 17 amino acids. Unmatched junction bases numbered 4, after V lost 4 bases and J lost 0 bases. The V gene's germline CDR1 is MDHEN and CDR2 SYDVKM. The DNA for the CDR3 is TGTGCCAGCAGTTCACTAGCGGGGGGATTAGCCAAAAACATTCAGTACTTC. Protein product: CASSSLAGGLAKNIQYF.

This sequence joins TRBV11-2 and TRBJ2-1; TRBD2 aligns across 10 bases. Germline V gene lookup returns CDR1 SGHAT and CDR2 FQNNGV. CDR3 length: 15 amino acids. J was trimmed by 4 bases and V by 2 bases; bases with no gene match: 2. As DNA, the CDR3 is TGTGCCAGCAGCTTAAATAGCGGGGGGTACAATGAGCAGTTCTTC. Its translation is CASSLNSGGYNEQFF.

This chain uses TRBV7-9 with TRBJ1-4, with 8 bases fitting TRBD1. V lost 1 base, J lost 7 bases, and 5 bases stayed unmatched. This CDR3 is 15 amino acids long. CDR1 and CDR2 from the germline V gene are SEHNR and FQNEAQ (reference sequence). CDR3 in DNA: TGTGCCAGCAGCTTAGTAGGACAGGGACTTGAAAAACTGTTTTTT. Its translation: CASSLVGQGLEKLFF.

Notes on this clone: The identical CDR3 is also encoded by other nucleotide sequences in the sample. The CDR3 sequence is CASSQLGSNNSPLHF. DNA of the CDR3: TGTGCCAGCAGCCAGTTGGGCAGTAATAATTCACCCCTCCACTTT. The chain couples TRBV14 to TRBJ1-6; D unclear. Germline-derived CDR1 and CDR2 are SGHDN and FVKESK. The CDR3 loop spans 15 amino acids. V was trimmed by 3 bases and J by 5 bases, leaving 11 bases between them.

The CDR3 reads CASSQGLDYGYTF. CDR3 nucleotides: TGTGCCAGCAGCCAAGGTTTGGACTATGGCTACACCTTC. The rearrangement joins TRBV14 to TRBJ1-2; D call uncertain. Trimming took 1 base from V and 3 from J, leaving 6 bases between them. This CDR3 is built from 13 residues. Germline values: CDR1 SGHDN, CDR2 FVKESK.

In this sample, this clone turned up a few times. The genes are TRBV5-1 and TRBJ1-1; D ambiguous. CDR1 and CDR2 from the germline V gene are SGHRS and YFSETQ. Trimming cost V 4 bases and J 4 bases, with 17 bases left between them. CDR3 length: 15 amino acids. The CDR3: CASSMDPRPGTEAFF. The CDR3 DNA reads as TGCGCCAGCAGCATGGACCCCCGACCGGGCACTGAAGCTTTCTTT.

The count of this clone is one. The J gene is TRBJ2-7, the V gene TRBV5-4, with 11 bases matching TRBD2. CDR3 length: 18 residues. CDR1 and CDR2 from the germline V gene are SGHNT and YYREEE (reference sequence). Germline trimming cut 0 bases from V and 0 bases from J; bases unmatched to any gene: 8. CDR3: CASSLGLAGGLFSYEQYF. CDR3 coding DNA: TGTGCCAGCAGCTTGGGGCTAGCGGGGGGCCTGTTCTCCTACGAGCAGTACTTC.

The CDR3 nucleotides read TGTGCCAGCAGCTTGGTGGGGGGGAGTGAAAAACTGTTTTTT. It specifies CASSLVGGSEKLFF. The J gene is TRBJ1-4, the V gene TRBV5-6; D possibly corresponds to TRBD1 (5 bases). V was trimmed by 0 bases and J by 7 bases, leaving 10 bases between them. Per the germline V gene, CDR1 is SGHDT and CDR2 is YYEEEE. This CDR3 spans 14 amino acids.

The chain employs TRBV5-1 and TRBJ2-7; D possibly corresponds to TRBD2 (5 bases). Trimming pared 0 bases from V and 2 bases from J, leaving 9 bases between. Germline V gene data show CDR1 as SGHRS and CDR2 as YFSETQ. The CDR3 has 14 residues. The CDR3 DNA is TGCGCCAGCAGCTTGGTGGCGGGTACCTACGAGCAGTACTTC. Amino acids: CASSLVAGTYEQYF.

This clone was seen only once. J is TRBJ2-1 and V is TRBV15; 11 bases match TRBD2. There are 19 residues in the CDR3. Germline V gene data show CDR1 as LNHNV and CDR2 as YYDKDF (reference sequence). With V trimmed by 5 bases and J by 1 base, 13 bases remained unmatched. The CDR3 protein is CATSRMSSGGTFSYNEQFF. The CDR3 DNA is TGTGCCACCAGCCGGATGTCTAGCGGGGGGACCTTTTCCTACAATGAGCAGTTCTTC. Full variable domain (remainder filled in from reference TRBV15 and TRBJ2-1): DAMVIQNPRYQVTQFGKPVTLSCSQTLNHNVMYWYQQKSSQAPKLLFHYYDKDFNNEADTPDNFQSRRPNTSFCFLDIRSPGLGDTAMYLCATSRMSSGGTFSYNEQFFGPGTRLTVL.

The chain carries TRBV7-8 and TRBJ1-2; D is perhaps TRBD1 (5 bases). This CDR3 has 15 amino acids. The germline V gene encodes CDR1 SGHVS and CDR2 FQNEAQ. The germline V and J ends were trimmed by 4 bases and 6 bases, with 18 bases remaining between them. Here the CDR3 DNA reads TGTGCCAGCAGCTCCGGGATACAGGATGGAGATGGCTACACCTTC. It translates to CASSSGIQDGDGYTF.

This chain joins TRBV5-1 and TRBJ2-1; the match to TRBD2 covers 7 bases. Germline CDR1 and CDR2: SGHRS and YFSETQ. The CDR3 loop spans 15 amino acids. The V segment lost 5 bases and the J segment 0 bases; nucleotides outside the gene matches: 5. CDR3 amino acids: CASSSGGSSYNEQFF. The CDR3 nucleotides are TGCGCCAGCAGTTCCGGGGGGTCCTCCTACAATGAGCAGTTCTTC.

The rearrangement links TRBV6-5 to TRBJ2-7; 9 positions agree with TRBD1. CDR1 MNHEY and CDR2 SVGAGI come from the germline V gene. Trimming took 5 bases from V and 6 from J; bases not matched to a gene: 11. This CDR3 is built from 15 residues. CDR3 DNA: TGTGCCAGCAGTGTCACGGGACAGGGAAATGGCGAGCAGTACTTC. This sequence encodes CASSVTGQGNGEQYF.

The chain recombines TRBV7-3 with TRBJ2-3; TRBD2 matches 8 bases. J lost 3 bases, V lost 5 bases, and 7 bases had no gene match. The CDR3 runs 15 residues. Per the germline V gene, CDR1 is SGHTA and CDR2 is FQGTGA. The chain's CDR3 is CASSPQAGATDTQYF. CDR3 DNA sequence: TGTGCCAGCAGCCCACAAGCGGGGGCTACAGATACGCAGTATTTT.

The chain employs TRBV5-1 and TRBJ2-7; no clear D gene. V gave up 4 bases and J gave up 2 bases, with 10 bases separating them. CDR3 size: 13 residues. Germline loops: CDR1 SGHRS, CDR2 YFSETQ. DNA for the CDR3: TGCGCCAGCAGCCCCCTAGGGACCTACGAGCAGTACTTC. Translating gives CASSPLGTYEQYF.

This clone appeared a few times. The chain is built from TRBV7-2 and TRBJ2-5; D is unclear. Germline V gene lookup returns CDR1 SGHTA and CDR2 FQGNSA. This CDR3 has 13 amino acids. Trimming stripped 5 bases from V and 2 bases from J, with 9 bases between. The chain's CDR3 is CASSPVGQETQYF. CDR3 nucleotides: TGTGCCAGCAGCCCCGTTGGGCAAGAGACCCAGTACTTC.

The chain carries TRBV4-2 and TRBJ2-1; D uncertain. V dropped 2 bases and J dropped 8 bases, with 10 bases sitting between them. Germline CDR1 is LGHNA and CDR2 is YNFKEQ. The CDR3 totals 13 residues. The CDR3 DNA sequence: TGTGCCAGCAGCCAACCGAAAACGGATGAGCAGTTCTTC. It translates to CASSQPKTDEQFF.

The chain's CDR3 is CASRSRGFTEAFF. The CDR3 coding sequence is TGTGCCAGCAGGTCAAGAGGATTCACTGAAGCTTTCTTT. The chain is built from TRBV6-1 and TRBJ1-1; D is unclear. Germline V gene lookup returns CDR1 MNHNS and CDR2 SASEGT. The CDR3 extends over 13 amino acids. The V gene lost 6 bases and the J gene lost 4 bases, with 12 bases spanning the gap.

The chain carries TRBV9 and TRBJ1-5; D call uncertain. V was trimmed by 0 bases and J by 7 bases, leaving 11 bases between them. This CDR3 is 14 amino acids long. CDR1 SGDLS and CDR2 YYNGEE come from the germline V gene. Written as DNA, the CDR3 is TGTGCCAGCAGCGTAGCTCCCAGCGACCAGCCCCAGCATTTT. Residues: CASSVAPSDQPQHF.

The chain has TRBV19 and TRBJ1-6; TRBD1 is a possible D gene (5 bases). V dropped 7 bases and J dropped 0 bases, with 10 bases sitting between them. Germline V CDR1 and CDR2: LNHDA, SQIVND (reference sequence). The CDR3 is made up of 15 amino acids. For the CDR3, the DNA is TGTGCCAGTAACGACAGTTACTCCTATAATTCACCCCTCCACTTT. Protein sequence: CASNDSYSYNSPLHF.